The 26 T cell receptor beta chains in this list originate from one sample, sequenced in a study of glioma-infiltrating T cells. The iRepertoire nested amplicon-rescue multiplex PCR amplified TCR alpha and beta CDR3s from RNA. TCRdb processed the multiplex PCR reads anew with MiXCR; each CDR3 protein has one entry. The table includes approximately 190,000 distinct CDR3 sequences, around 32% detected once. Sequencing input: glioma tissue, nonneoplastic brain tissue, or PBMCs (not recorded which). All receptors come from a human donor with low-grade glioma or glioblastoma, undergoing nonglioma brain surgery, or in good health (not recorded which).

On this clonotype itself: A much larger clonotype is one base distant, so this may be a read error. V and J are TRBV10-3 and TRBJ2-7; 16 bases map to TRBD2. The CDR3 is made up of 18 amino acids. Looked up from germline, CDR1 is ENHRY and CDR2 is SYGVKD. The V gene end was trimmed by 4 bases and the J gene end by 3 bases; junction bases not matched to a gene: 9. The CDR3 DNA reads TGTGCCATCAGTGCGCCGGGACTAGCGGGAGGGCAGGACTACGAGCAGTACTTC. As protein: CAISAPGLAGGQDYEQYF.

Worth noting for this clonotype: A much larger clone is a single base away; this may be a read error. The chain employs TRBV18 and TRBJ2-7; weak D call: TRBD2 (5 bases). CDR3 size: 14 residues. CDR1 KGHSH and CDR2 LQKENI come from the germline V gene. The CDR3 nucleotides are TGTGCCAGCACCAGGACTGGGAGCTCCTACGAGCAGTCCTTC. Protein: CASTRTGSSYEQSF.

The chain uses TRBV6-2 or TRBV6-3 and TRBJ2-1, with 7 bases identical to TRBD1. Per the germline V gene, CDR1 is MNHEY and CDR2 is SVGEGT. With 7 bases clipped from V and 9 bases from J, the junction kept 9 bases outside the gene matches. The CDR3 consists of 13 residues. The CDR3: CASIYSTGIEQFF. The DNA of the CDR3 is TGTGCCAGCATCTACTCGACAGGGATTGAGCAGTTCTTC.

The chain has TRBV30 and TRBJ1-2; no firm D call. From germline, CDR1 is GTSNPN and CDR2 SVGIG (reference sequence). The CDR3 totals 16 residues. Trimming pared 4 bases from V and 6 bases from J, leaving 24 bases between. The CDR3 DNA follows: TGTGCCTGGACGAGCCCACAGATGGGTACTTCGGATGGCTACACCTTC. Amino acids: CAWTSPQMGTSDGYTF.

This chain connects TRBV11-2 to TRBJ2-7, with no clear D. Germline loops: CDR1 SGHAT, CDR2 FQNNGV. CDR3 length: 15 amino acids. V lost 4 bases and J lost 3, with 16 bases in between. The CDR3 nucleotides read TGTGCCAGCAGCTCTTATCCGGGTTGGGGCTACGAGCAGTACTTC. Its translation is CASSSYPGWGYEQYF.

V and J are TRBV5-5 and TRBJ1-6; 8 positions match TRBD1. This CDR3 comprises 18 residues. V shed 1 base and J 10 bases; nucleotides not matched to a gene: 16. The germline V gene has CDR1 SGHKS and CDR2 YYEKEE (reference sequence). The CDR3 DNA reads TGTGCCAGCAGCTTGTCGCGCTACAACAGGGGGTTAGAATCACCCCTCCACTTT. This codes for CASSLSRYNRGLESPLHF.

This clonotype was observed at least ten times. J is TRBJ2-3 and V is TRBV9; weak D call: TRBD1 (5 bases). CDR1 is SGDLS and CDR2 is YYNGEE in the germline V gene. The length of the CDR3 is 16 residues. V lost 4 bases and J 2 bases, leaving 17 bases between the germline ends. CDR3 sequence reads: CASSRSEQAFTDTQYF. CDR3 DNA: TGTGCCAGCAGCCGAAGCGAACAGGCGTTCACAGATACGCAGTATTTT.

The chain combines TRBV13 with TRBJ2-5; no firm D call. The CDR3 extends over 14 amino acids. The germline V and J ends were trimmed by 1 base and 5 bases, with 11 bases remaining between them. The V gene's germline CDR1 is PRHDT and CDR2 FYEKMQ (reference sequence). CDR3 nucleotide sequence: TGTGCCAGCAGCTTAGCTACAACGGTGGAGACCCAGTACTTC. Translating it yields CASSLATTVETQYF.

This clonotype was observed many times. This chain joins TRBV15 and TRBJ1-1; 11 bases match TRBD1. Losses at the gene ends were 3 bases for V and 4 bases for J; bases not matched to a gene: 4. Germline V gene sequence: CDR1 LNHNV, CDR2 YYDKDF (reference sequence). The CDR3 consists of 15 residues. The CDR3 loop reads CATSRGTGGGTEAFF. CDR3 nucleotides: TGTGCCACCAGCAGGGGGACAGGGGGTGGCACTGAAGCTTTCTTT.

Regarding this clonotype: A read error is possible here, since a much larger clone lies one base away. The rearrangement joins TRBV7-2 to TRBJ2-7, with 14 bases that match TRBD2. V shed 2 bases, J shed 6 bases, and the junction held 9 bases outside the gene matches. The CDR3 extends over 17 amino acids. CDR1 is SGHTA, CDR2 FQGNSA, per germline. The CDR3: CASSLRVRLAGGGEQYF. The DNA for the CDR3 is TGTGCCAGCAGCTTACGCGTGCGACTAGCGGGAGGGGGCGAGCAGTACTTC.

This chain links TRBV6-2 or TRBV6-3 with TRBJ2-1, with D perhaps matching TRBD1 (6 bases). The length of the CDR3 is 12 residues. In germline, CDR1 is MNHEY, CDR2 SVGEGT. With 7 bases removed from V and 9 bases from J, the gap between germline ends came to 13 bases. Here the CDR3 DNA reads TGTGCCAGCACCCGGACCAGGGGTGAGCAGTTCTTC. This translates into CASTRTRGEQFF.

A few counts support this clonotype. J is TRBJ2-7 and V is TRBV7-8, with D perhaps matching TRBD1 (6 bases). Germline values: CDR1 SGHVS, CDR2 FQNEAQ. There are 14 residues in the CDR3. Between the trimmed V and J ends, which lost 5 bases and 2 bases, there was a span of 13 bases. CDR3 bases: TGTGCCAGCAGCCAGGGGAGTGTCGCCTACGAGCAGTACTTC. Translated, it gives CASSQGSVAYEQYF.

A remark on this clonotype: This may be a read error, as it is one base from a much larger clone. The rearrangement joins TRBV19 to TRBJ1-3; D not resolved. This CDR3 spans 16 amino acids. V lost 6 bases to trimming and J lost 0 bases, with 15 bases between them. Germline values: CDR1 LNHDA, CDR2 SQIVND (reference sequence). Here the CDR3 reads CASSSHGLSSGNTIYF. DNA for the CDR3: TGTGCCAGTAGCAGCCACGGTCTCAGCTCTGGAAACACCATATATTTT.

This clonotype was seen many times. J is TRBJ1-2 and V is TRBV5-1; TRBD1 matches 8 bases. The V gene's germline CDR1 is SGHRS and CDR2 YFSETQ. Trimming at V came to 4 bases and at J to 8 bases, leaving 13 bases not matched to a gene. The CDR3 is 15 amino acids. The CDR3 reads CASSQDRARIYGYTF. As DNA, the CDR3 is TGCGCCAGCAGCCAGGACAGGGCGCGTATATACGGCTACACCTTC.

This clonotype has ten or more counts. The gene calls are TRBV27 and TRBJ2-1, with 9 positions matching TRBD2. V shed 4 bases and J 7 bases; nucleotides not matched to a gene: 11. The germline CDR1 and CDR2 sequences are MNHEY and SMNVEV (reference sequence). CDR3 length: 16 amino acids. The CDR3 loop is CASSYPSGTSLNEQFF. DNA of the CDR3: TGTGCCAGCAGTTACCCCTCCGGGACTAGCCTTAATGAGCAGTTCTTC.

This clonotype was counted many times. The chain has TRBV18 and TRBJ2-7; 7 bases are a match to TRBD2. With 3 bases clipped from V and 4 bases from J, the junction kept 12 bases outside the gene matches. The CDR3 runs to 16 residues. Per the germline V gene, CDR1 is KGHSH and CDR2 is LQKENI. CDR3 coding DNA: TGTGCCAGCTCACCTTTTCCGACTAGCAAGAATTACGAGCAGTACTTC. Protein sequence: CASSPFPTSKNYEQYF.

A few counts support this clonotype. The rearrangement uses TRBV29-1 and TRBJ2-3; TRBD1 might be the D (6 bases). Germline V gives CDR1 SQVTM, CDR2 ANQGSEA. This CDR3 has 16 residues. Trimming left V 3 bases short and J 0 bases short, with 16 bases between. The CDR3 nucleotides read TGCAGCGTTGAGATGATGAGCCAGGGGAGCACAGATACGCAGTATTTT. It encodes CSVEMMSQGSTDTQYF.

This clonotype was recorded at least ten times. CDR3 in amino acids: CASKHGGSTYEQYF. The CDR3 nucleotides are TGTGCCAGCAAACACGGGGGATCTACCTACGAGCAGTACTTC. The chain employs TRBV18 and TRBJ2-7, with TRBD2 as a possible D gene (6 bases). V lost 8 bases and J 2 bases, leaving 16 bases between the germline ends. In germline, CDR1 is KGHSH, CDR2 LQKENI. The CDR3 totals 14 residues.

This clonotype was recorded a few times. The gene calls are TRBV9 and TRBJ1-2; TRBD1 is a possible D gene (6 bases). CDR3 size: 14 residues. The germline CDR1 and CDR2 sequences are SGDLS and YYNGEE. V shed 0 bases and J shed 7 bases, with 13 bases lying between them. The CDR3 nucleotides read TGTGCCAGCAGCGTAGGTCGACAGGCTGGTGGCTACACCTTC. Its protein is CASSVGRQAGGYTF.

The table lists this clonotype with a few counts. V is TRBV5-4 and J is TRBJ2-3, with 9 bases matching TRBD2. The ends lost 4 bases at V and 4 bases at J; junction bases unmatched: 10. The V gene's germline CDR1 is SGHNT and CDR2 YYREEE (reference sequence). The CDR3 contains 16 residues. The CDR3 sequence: CASSPGGTSLPDTQYF. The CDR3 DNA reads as TGTGCCAGCAGCCCAGGGGGGACTAGCCTCCCAGATACGCAGTATTTT.

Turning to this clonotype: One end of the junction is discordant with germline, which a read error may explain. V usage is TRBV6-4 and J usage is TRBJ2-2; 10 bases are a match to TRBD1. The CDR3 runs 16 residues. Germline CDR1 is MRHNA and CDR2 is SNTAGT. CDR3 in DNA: TGTGCCAACAGTGACTCTGGGACAGGGGAATCCGGGGAGCTGTTTTTT. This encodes CANSDSGTGESGELFF.

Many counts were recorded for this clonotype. CDR3 in amino acids: CSARDRRSMYYGYTF. CDR3 nucleotides: TGCAGTGCTAGAGATCGGCGCAGTATGTACTATGGCTACACCTTC. The chain employs TRBV20-1 and TRBJ1-2; D call uncertain. Germline CDR1 is DFQATT and CDR2 is SNEGSKA (reference sequence). V was cut by 0 bases and J by 3 bases, with 14 bases left in between. This CDR3 has 15 amino acids.

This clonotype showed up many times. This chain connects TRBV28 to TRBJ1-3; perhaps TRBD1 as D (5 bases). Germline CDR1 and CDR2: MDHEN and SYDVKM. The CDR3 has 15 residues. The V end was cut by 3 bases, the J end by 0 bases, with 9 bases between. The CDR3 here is CASSLGRLSGNTIYF. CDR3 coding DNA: TGTGCCAGCAGTTTGGGGCGGCTCTCTGGAAACACCATATATTTT.

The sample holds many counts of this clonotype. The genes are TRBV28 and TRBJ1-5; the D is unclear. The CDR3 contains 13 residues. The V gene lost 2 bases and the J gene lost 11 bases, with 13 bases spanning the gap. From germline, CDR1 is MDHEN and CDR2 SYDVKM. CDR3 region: CASSLPPVVAQHF. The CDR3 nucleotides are TGTGCCAGCAGTTTACCCCCGGTCGTGGCCCAGCATTTT.

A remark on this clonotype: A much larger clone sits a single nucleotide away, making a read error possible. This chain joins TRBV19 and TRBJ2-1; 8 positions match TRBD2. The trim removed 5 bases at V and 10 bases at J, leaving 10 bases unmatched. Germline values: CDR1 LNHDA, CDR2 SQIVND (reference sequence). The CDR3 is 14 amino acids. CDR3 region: CASSPPGGGNEQFF. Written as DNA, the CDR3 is TGTGCCAGTAGTCCCCCGGGGGGGGGCAACGAGCAGTTCTTC.

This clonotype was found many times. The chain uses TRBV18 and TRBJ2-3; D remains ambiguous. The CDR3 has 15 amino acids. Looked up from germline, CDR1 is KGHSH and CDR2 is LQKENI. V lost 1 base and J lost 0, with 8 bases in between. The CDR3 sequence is CASSPLETSTDTQYF. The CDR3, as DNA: TGTGCCAGCTCACCACTGGAGACCAGCACAGATACGCAGTATTTT.